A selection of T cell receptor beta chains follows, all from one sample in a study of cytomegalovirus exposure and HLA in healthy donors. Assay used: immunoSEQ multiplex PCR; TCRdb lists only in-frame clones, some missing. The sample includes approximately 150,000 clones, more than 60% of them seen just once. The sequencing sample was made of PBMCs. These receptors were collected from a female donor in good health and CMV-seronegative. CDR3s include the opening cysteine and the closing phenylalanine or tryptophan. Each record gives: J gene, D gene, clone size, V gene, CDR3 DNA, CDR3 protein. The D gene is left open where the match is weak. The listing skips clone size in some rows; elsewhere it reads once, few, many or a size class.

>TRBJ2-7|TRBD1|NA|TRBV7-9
TGTGCCAGCAGCGCAGGACAGGGGGGATACTACGAGCAGTACTTC
CASSAGQGGYYEQYF
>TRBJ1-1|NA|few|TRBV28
TGTGCCAGCAGTACCGCGGTCAGAGTTGGAACTGAAGCTTTCTTT
CASSTAVRVGTEAFF
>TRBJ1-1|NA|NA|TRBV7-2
TGTGCCAGCAGCTACCCGGTCAGGACAGAGAACACTGAAGCTTTCTTT
CASSYPVRTENTEAFF
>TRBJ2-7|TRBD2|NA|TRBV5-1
TGCGCCAGCAGCAAGGGACTAGCGGGGGGTATCTACGAGCAGTACTTC
CASSKGLAGGIYEQYF
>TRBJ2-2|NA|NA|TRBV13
TGTGCCAGCAGCTTACGTCGGGGGGCGCGGACCGGGGAGCTGTTTTTT
CASSLRRGARTGELFF
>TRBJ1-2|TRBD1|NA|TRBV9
TGTGCCAGCAGCGTGGTCGACAGGGACCTCTTTAACTACACCTTC
CASSVVDRDLFNYTF
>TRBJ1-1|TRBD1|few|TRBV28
TGTGCCAGCAGGTCAGGGGGTTTGAACACTGAAGCTTTCTTT
CASRSGGLNTEAFF
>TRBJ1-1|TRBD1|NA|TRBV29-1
TGCAGCGTTGGTGGTCGGGGACAGGGTCAAACTGAAGCTTTCTTT
CSVGGRGQGQTEAFF
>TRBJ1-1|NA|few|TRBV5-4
TGTGCCAGCAGCCTAGGAATTGAAGCTTTCTTT
CASSLGIEAFF
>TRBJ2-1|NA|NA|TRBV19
TGTGCCAGTACTGAGGATTTTCTAAACTACAATGAGCAGTTCTTC
CASTEDFLNYNEQFF
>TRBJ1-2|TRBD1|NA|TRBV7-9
TGTGCCAGCAGCACTCACAATTGGGGGGGACAGGGCCTCACCTTC
CASSTHNWGGQGLTF
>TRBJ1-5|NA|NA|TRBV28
TGTGCCAGCACCAGTAGCCAGCCCCAGCATTTT
CASTSSQPQHF
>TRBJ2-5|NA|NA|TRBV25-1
TGTGCCAGCAGCATCTCCCCCAGGGGGACCCAGTACTTC
CASSISPRGTQYF
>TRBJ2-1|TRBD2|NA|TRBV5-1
TGCGCCAGCAGCTTTTTATCCGGGACTAGCGGCAATGAGCAGTTCTTC
CASSFLSGTSGNEQFF
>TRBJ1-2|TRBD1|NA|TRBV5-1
TGCGCCAGCAGCCCCCCAGACGGGACAGGGAAGGACGGCTACACCTTC
CASSPPDGTGKDGYTF
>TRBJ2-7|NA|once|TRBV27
TGTGCCAGCAGTCCGTTACAGGGTGCCTACGAGCAGTACTTC
CASSPLQGAYEQYF
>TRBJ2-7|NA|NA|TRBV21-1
TGTGCCGCCACCCCCGGGACAGGGATTAATAGCTCCTACGAGCAGTACTTC
CAATPGTGINSSYEQYF
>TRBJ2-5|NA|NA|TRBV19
TGTGCCAGTAGTATACACAGGGAAGAGACCCAGTACTTC
CASSIHREETQYF